These 11 T cell receptor beta chains originate from one sample sequenced in a study of T cell changes during pregnancy in multiple sclerosis. Assay: immunoSEQ multiplex PCR; the TCRdb copy retains only in-frame clones and omits some. Here the sample spans under 70,000 clones, about 92% being singletons. Specimen: CD4+ T cells from peripheral blood mononuclear cells, collected after pregnancy. The receptors come from a female donor with multiple sclerosis, enrolled in a pregnancy study.

CDR3 DNA sequence: TGTGCCATCAGTGAGTCTGGACTGGGTGCGGAAAAACTGTTTTTT. This translates into CAISESGLGAEKLFF. V and J are TRBV10-3 and TRBJ1-4; D unresolved. Germline V gene lookup returns CDR1 ENHRY and CDR2 SYGVKD. This CDR3 region has 15 residues. V dropped 0 bases and J dropped 8 bases, with 13 bases sitting between them.

This rearrangement joins TRBV6-5 to TRBJ2-1; D may be TRBD1 (6 bases). In germline, CDR1 is MNHEY, CDR2 SVGAGI. This CDR3 is 15 amino acids long. V dropped 6 bases and J dropped 0 bases, with 12 bases sitting between them. CDR3 DNA: TGTGCCAGCAGCCCGACAGGTGGCTCCTACAATGAGCAGTTCTTC. Translation: CASSPTGGSYNEQFF.

The J gene is TRBJ1-1, the V gene TRBV28, with D possibly matching TRBD1 (5 bases). Trimming cost V 2 bases and J 4 bases, with 17 bases left between them. From germline, CDR1 is MDHEN and CDR2 SYDVKM. CDR3 size: 16 residues. CDR3 sequence (DNA): TGTGCCAGCAGTTTAATGAGGGCCTCGGGGGTCACTGAAGCTTTCTTT. It translates to CASSLMRASGVTEAFF.

V is TRBV4-2 and J is TRBJ1-4; a possible D gene is TRBD1 (6 bases). This CDR3 comprises 15 residues. Germline CDR1 is LGHNA and CDR2 is YNFKEQ. Trimming removed 5 bases from V and 7 bases from J, with 17 bases in between. CDR3 nucleotides: TGTGCCAGCAGCACCCGGGACATTAGAGGTGAAAAACTGTTTTTT. It encodes CASSTRDIRGEKLFF.

This chain connects TRBV10-1 to TRBJ2-5, with a possible D match to TRBD2 (6 bases). Trimming shortened V by 6 bases and J by 4 bases, and 21 bases separated the two germline ends. Germline CDR1 and CDR2: WNHNN and SYGVQD (reference sequence). The CDR3 runs 16 residues. The CDR3 region has the DNA TGCGCCAGCAGGTACTTGGGGGGAAATTGTGGAGAGACCCAGTACTTC. It codes for CASRYLGGNCGETQYF.

This rearrangement joins TRBV7-9 to TRBJ1-2, with a weak D call TRBD1 (5 bases). V was shortened by 5 bases and J by 2 bases, with 9 bases between the two germline ends. Germline CDR1 and CDR2: SEHNR and FQNEAQ (reference sequence). The CDR3 spans 13 residues. DNA for the CDR3: TGTGCCAGCAGCGCGGGGCCCAACTATGGCTACACCTTC. Its translation is CASSAGPNYGYTF.

The J gene is TRBJ1-2, the V gene TRBV14; no clear D gene. Trimming removed 0 bases at V and 4 bases at J, with 12 bases between. Looked up from germline, CDR1 is SGHDN and CDR2 is FVKESK. The CDR3 spans 15 residues. The CDR3 DNA is TGTGCCAGCAGCCAAGACGGTATGCGGTTCTATGGCTACACCTTC. This gives the protein CASSQDGMRFYGYTF.

This clone showed up just a few times. The chain has TRBV12-5 and TRBJ2-1; possibly TRBD2 for D (5 bases). Trimming stripped 5 bases from V and 7 bases from J, with 9 bases between. This CDR3 region has 12 residues. Germline V gene lookup returns CDR1 LGHNT and CDR2 FRNRAP. CDR3 region: CASGTGWNEQFF. CDR3 in DNA: TGTGCTAGTGGTACGGGGTGGAATGAGCAGTTCTTC.

The rearrangement uses TRBV10-1 and TRBJ2-7, with 7 bases fitting TRBD1. The CDR3 runs to 14 residues. Trimming cost V 2 bases and J 1 base; bases outside gene matches: 2. Germline V gene lookup returns CDR1 WNHNN and CDR2 SYGVQD (reference sequence). CDR3 amino acids: CASSEPRGSYEQYF. In DNA, the CDR3 is TGCGCCAGCAGTGAGCCCAGGGGGTCCTACGAGCAGTACTTC.

The chain carries TRBV11-2 and TRBJ2-1; possible D gene TRBD2, 6 bases. The CDR3 consists of 17 residues. CDR1 SGHAT and CDR2 FQNNGV come from the germline V gene. V lost 5 bases and J lost 5, with 22 bases in between. CDR3 nucleotide sequence: TGTGCCAGCAGCCCCGACAGTGGGAGTGCGGGGAACAATGAGCAGTTCTTC. This gives the protein CASSPDSGSAGNNEQFF.

V usage is TRBV10-3 and J usage is TRBJ1-2; D is unresolved. This CDR3 has 14 residues. V shed 6 bases and J shed 4 bases, with 15 bases lying between them. Germline V CDR1 and CDR2: ENHRY, SYGVKD. This CDR3 reads CAISTPDTFYGYTF. In DNA form, the CDR3 reads TGTGCCATCAGCACACCCGACACCTTCTATGGCTACACCTTC.